This is a list of T cell receptor beta chains from one sample in a study of blood T cell repertoires in COVID-19. Clones were read by immunoSEQ multiplex PCR, and TCRdb kept only the in-frame ones, dropping some. The profile shows some 150,000 clones, over 75% of them singletons. The material sequenced was peripheral blood. The source is a man in his 60s who had recovered from COVID-19. Each CDR3 is given with its conserved first and last residue. Fields, in order: clone size, J gene, D gene, V gene, CDR3 DNA, CDR3 protein. D genes are given only for firm matches. Not every row has a clone size; where given, it reads once, few, many or a size class.

>NA|TRBJ2-7|TRBD1|TRBV6-1
TGTGCCAGCAGTGTCTCACAGGGGGCGAAGAGTTACGAGCAGTACTTC
CASSVSQGAKSYEQYF
>once|TRBJ2-5|NA|TRBV6-5
TGTGCCAGCAGTTACTCGAGGGGGGAGACCCAGTACTTC
CASSYSRGETQYF
>NA|TRBJ2-3|TRBD2|TRBV6-5
TGTGCCATCGTCACTAGCGGGGGCACAGATACGCAGTATTTT
CAIVTSGGTDTQYF
>NA|TRBJ1-6|TRBD1|TRBV18
TGTGCCAGCTCACCATCAGGGGGGAATAATTCACCCCTCCACTTT
CASSPSGGNNSPLHF
>NA|TRBJ2-1|NA|TRBV7-8
TGTGCCAGCAGCCAGCCCCGCAGGGGCCTTTACAATGAGCAGTTCTTC
CASSQPRRGLYNEQFF
>NA|TRBJ1-3|NA|TRBV9
TGTGCCAGCGGCCCTCGCGGAAACACCATATATTTT
CASGPRGNTIYF
>NA|TRBJ2-3|TRBD2|TRBV30
TGTGCCTGGAGTGTACTATTAGCGGGACTAGCGGGGGGCCGGGATACGCAGTATTTT
CAWSVLLAGLAGGRDTQYF
>NA|TRBJ1-3|NA|TRBV3-1/TRBV3-2
TGTGCCAGCAGCCCATGGACAGACTCTGGAAACACCATATATTTT
CASSPWTDSGNTIYF
>NA|TRBJ1-2|TRBD1|TRBV5-6
TGTGCCAGCAGCCCCAACAGGGGCTATGGCTACACCTTC
CASSPNRGYGYTF
>NA|TRBJ2-5|NA|TRBV5-6
TGTGCCAGCAGCCTAAACCAAGAGACCCAGTACTTC
CASSLNQETQYF
>NA|TRBJ1-4|NA|TRBV18
TGTGCCAGCTCACCGGGGCTTAATGAAAAACTGTTTTTT
CASSPGLNEKLFF
>NA|TRBJ2-5|NA|TRBV2
TGTGCCACCGAACAACAGGGTGCGGGAGAGACCCAGTACTTC
CATEQQGAGETQYF
>NA|TRBJ2-7|NA|TRBV7-9
TGTGCCAGCAGCAGAGGAGGAGGGGTGGACTACGAGCAGTACTTC
CASSRGGGVDYEQYF
>NA|TRBJ1-1|NA|TRBV29-1
TGCAGCGTTGGTAGCGCGGGGGCGAACACTGAAGCTTTCTTT
CSVGSAGANTEAFF
>NA|TRBJ2-2|NA|TRBV15
TGTGCCACCAGCTCAACAGGCCGAAGGGCCGGGGAGCTGTTTTTT
CATSSTGRRAGELFF
>NA|TRBJ1-2|NA|TRBV30
TGTGCCTGGAGTGTAGGGGAAGGCTACACCTTC
CAWSVGEGYTF
>NA|TRBJ1-6|NA|TRBV6-5
TGTGCCAGCATCGAGGGGACACCCGTTCAGCCCCTCCACTTT
CASIEGTPVQPLHF
>once|TRBJ1-3|TRBD1|TRBV7-2
TGTGCCAGCAGCTCCGACAGGGTTGGAAACACCATATATTTT
CASSSDRVGNTIYF
>few|TRBJ2-7|TRBD2|TRBV23-1
TGCGCCAGCATCCTAAGGGGAGGGTTCTATTACGAGCAGTACTTC
CASILRGGFYYEQYF
>NA|TRBJ1-3|NA|TRBV29-1
TGCAGCGTTGGGGAAGGGCGGGGCACCATATATTTT
CSVGEGRGTIYF
>NA|TRBJ1-1|NA|TRBV5-1
TGCGCCAGCAGTCGGGGAATACAAGCGAACACTGAAGCTTTCTTT
CASSRGIQANTEAFF
>many|TRBJ1-2|TRBD1|TRBV19
TGTGCCAGTAGTCACCGGGACAGGGGTCTACGGGGGGGCTACACCTTC
CASSHRDRGLRGGYTF
>once|TRBJ2-7|TRBD1|TRBV28
TGTGCCAGCAGTTTTTCCCAGGGCCAGGGGGACGAGCAGTACTTC
CASSFSQGQGDEQYF
>NA|TRBJ2-5|TRBD2|TRBV5-4
TGTGCCAGCAGCTTAGGGACTAGCGGTGGGGAAGAGACCCAGTACTTC
CASSLGTSGGEETQYF
>NA|TRBJ1-2|TRBD1|TRBV18
TGTGCCAGCTCACCACAGGGACAGGGGATTGATGGCTACACCTTC
CASSPQGQGIDGYTF
>NA|TRBJ2-7|NA|TRBV5-4
TGTGCCAGCAGCTTCGGGGTCGAGCAGTACTTC
CASSFGVEQYF
>NA|TRBJ1-2|TRBD1|TRBV5-1
TGCGCCAGCAGCTTGGACAGGGGGCGCTATGGCTACACCTTC
CASSLDRGRYGYTF
>NA|TRBJ2-7|NA|TRBV10-3
TGTGCCATCAGTGTGAACTACCCTAGCTCCTACGAGCAGTACTTC
CAISVNYPSSYEQYF
>NA|TRBJ2-7|NA|TRBV5-1
TGCGCCAGCAGCTTCGGCCAGGGAACCTACGAGCAGTACTTC
CASSFGQGTYEQYF
>NA|TRBJ1-5|TRBD1|TRBV27
TGTGCCAGCAGCCCCGGACAGGGCCATCAGCCCCAGCATTTT
CASSPGQGHQPQHF
>NA|TRBJ1-4|TRBD1|TRBV14
TGTGCCAGCAGCCAAGATCTCCCGGGGACAGCAACTAATGAAAAACTGTTTTTT
CASSQDLPGTATNEKLFF
>NA|TRBJ1-1|TRBD1|TRBV19
TGTGCCAGTAGTATGTACGGGACAGGGATGTCCATGAACACTGAAGCTTTCTTT
CASSMYGTGMSMNTEAFF
>NA|TRBJ2-5|NA|TRBV12-3/TRBV12-4
TGTGCCAGCAGTTTCCTAGGAATGGAGACCCAGTACTTC
CASSFLGMETQYF
>NA|TRBJ2-7|TRBD1|TRBV11-1
TGTGCCAGCAGCCGGGACAGGACGGGCGAGCAGTACTTC
CASSRDRTGEQYF
>NA|TRBJ1-2|NA|TRBV27
TGTGCCAGCAGTTTTAGGACCAGCGGCTATGGCTACACCTTC
CASSFRTSGYGYTF
>NA|TRBJ2-5|NA|TRBV6-5
TGTGCCAGCAGTTCCACAGGGTTTGGGACCCAGTACTTC
CASSSTGFGTQYF
>NA|TRBJ1-1|TRBD1|TRBV5-1
TGCGCCAGCAGCTTGCTAAACAGGGGGAAACAAGCTTTCTTT
CASSLLNRGKQAFF
>NA|TRBJ1-2|NA|TRBV12-3/TRBV12-4
TGTGCCAGCACCCGTGTCAGGAACTATGGCTACACCTTC
CASTRVRNYGYTF
>few|TRBJ2-3|NA|TRBV7-2
TGTGCCAGCAGCTTAGGCGGGGAGTTGACAGATACGCAGTATTTT
CASSLGGELTDTQYF
>NA|TRBJ2-3|TRBD2|TRBV7-3
TGTGCCAGCAGCCTCTTAAGCGGGGGGGGCACAGATACGCAGTATTTT
CASSLLSGGGTDTQYF
>NA|TRBJ2-7|NA|TRBV5-1
TGCGCCAGCAGCTGGGGGCAGGGCACCTACGAGCAGTACTTC
CASSWGQGTYEQYF
>NA|TRBJ1-5|TRBD1|TRBV6-5
TGTGCCAGCGGGGGGACAGCTGATCAGCCCCAGCATTTT
CASGGTADQPQHF
>once|TRBJ1-3|NA|TRBV7-2
TGTGCCAGCAGCGCCCTAATACTCCGCTCTGGAAACACCATATATTTT
CASSALILRSGNTIYF
>NA|TRBJ2-2|NA|TRBV6-4
TGTGCCAGCAGTGAAGGGGCTGGGTACACCGGGGAGCTGTTTTTT
CASSEGAGYTGELFF
>NA|TRBJ1-6|TRBD1|TRBV19
TGTGCCAGTAGTATAGAATACAGGGGTTCACCCCTCCACTTT
CASSIEYRGSPLHF
>NA|TRBJ2-7|NA|TRBV5-5
TGTGCCAGCAGCTTCAACAGAGATTACGAGCAGTACTTC
CASSFNRDYEQYF
>once|TRBJ1-5|NA|TRBV12-3/TRBV12-4
TGTGCCAGCAGTCGGACGGGGAATCAGCCCCAGCATTTT
CASSRTGNQPQHF
>NA|TRBJ2-1|TRBD2|TRBV7-6
TGTGCCAGCAGCAAGGGACTACTTGAGCAGTTCTTC
CASSKGLLEQFF
>NA|TRBJ2-3|TRBD2|TRBV2
TGTGCCAGCAGTGGGGGACTAGCGGGGGGAAGAGATACGCAGTATTTT
CASSGGLAGGRDTQYF
>NA|TRBJ2-1|TRBD2|TRBV6-5
TGTGCCAGCAGTTCCACTAGCGGGGGCCACCATGAGCAGTTCTTC
CASSSTSGGHHEQFF
>NA|TRBJ1-5|NA|TRBV7-8
TGTGCCAGCCGCTTAACAGGGAATCAGCCCCAGCATTTT
CASRLTGNQPQHF
>NA|TRBJ1-3|NA|TRBV10-3
TGTGCCACCAGCCCGGGACTGAACTCTGGAAACACCATATATTTT
CATSPGLNSGNTIYF
>NA|TRBJ2-1|TRBD1|TRBV4-1
TGCGCCAGCAGCCAAGGGGGTGGACAGGGGGCGATTGAGCAGTTCTTC
CASSQGGGQGAIEQFF
>NA|TRBJ2-7|NA|TRBV7-9
TGTGCCAGCAGCCCGCGGGGTTCCTACGAGCAGTACTTC
CASSPRGSYEQYF
>NA|TRBJ2-1|TRBD2|TRBV19
TGTGCCAGTAGCCGTACTAGCGGGGGGTACAATGAGCAGTTCTTC
CASSRTSGGYNEQFF
>NA|TRBJ1-5|TRBD1|TRBV20-1
TGCAGTGCTAGTCAGGGGGACCATCAGCCCCAGCATTTT
CSASQGDHQPQHF
>NA|TRBJ1-5|NA|TRBV19
TGTGCCAGTAGTTATGGCAATCAGCCCCAGCATTTT
CASSYGNQPQHF